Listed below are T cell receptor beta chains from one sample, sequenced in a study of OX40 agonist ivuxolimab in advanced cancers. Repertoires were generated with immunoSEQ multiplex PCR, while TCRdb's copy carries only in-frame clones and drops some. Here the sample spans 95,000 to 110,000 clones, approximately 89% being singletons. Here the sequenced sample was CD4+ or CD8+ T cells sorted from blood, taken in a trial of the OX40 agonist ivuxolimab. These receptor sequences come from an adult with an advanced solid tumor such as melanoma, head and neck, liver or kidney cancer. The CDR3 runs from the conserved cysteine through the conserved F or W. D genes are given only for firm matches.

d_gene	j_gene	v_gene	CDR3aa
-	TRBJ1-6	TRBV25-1	CASSFVASGSPLHF
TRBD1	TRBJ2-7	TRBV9	CASSVGTGVFEQYF
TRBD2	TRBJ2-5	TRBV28	CASSFLSGRYRTQYF
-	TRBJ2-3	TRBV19	CASSTSGLGDTQYF
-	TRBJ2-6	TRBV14	CASSQRGPPLRSSGANVLTF
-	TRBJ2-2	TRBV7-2	CASSPQGLNTGELFF
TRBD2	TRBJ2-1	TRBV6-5	CASSQTSANEQFF
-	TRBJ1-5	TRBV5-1	CASSQSMTPARIDQPQHF
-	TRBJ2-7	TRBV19	CASSINGRGAFGQYF
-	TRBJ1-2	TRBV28	CASSLGLSYGYTF
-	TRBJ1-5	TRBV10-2	CASSPQGAQPQHF
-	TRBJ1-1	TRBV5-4	CASSLGTYEAFF
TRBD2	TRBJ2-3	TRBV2	CASRFSGSADTQYF
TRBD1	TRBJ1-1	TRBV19	CASSNQGAWGTEAFF
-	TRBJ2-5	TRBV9	CASSSRGWETQYF
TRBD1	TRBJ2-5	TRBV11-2	CASSSGQGAGETQYF
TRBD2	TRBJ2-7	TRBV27	CASSSGLPYEQYF
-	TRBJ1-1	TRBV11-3	CASSFGLNTEAFF
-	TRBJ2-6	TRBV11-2	CASSTFRGTQGTGANVLTF
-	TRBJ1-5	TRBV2	CASRSLGSNQPQHF
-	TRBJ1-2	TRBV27	CASSFRGEANYGYTF
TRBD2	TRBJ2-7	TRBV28	CASRTSGRGEQYF
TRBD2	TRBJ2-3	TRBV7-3	CASSLRPVLRELADTQYF
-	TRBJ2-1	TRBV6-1	CASGRDPSYNEQFF
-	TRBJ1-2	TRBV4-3	CASSHGYTF
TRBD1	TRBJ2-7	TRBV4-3	CASSRTTGALPYEQYF
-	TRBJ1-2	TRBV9	CASSVDIQARGYTF
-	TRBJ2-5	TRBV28	CASSDPREQYF
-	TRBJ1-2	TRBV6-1	CASRTTVNYGYTF
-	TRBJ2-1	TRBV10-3	CAIRRGLTGEGFDEQFF
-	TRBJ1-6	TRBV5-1	CASSQGHTGDSPLHF
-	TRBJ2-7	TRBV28	CASSLAGVSYEQYF
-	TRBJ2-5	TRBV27	CARKNHLWGRGGSFVVQETQYF
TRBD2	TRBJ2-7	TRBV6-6	CASSPGLAGAYEQYF
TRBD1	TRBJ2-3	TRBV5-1	CASSLRDRGLDTQYF
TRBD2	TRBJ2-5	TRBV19	CASSIGTSGEETQYF
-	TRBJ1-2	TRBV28	CASSTLQEFRGYTF
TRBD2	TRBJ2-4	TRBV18	CASSPGSGSPLSAKNIQYF
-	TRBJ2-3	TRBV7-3	CASSTDSSDTQYF
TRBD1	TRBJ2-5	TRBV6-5	CASRGTGGQETQYF
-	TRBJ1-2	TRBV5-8	CASSRGQLRGSDGYTF
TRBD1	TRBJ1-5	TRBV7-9	CASSLDGQGRQPQHF
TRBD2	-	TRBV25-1	CASSEPEGTSGRLGEQYF
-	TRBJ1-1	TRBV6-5	CASSSRAGTEAFF
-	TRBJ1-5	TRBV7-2	CASRSATQGDQPQHF
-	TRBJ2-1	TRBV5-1	CASSLPNEYNEQFF
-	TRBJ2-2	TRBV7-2	CASSPPRPRELFF
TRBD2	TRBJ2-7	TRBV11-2	CASSLVAASGGYEQYF
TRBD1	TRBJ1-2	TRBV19	CAARQGASTGYTF
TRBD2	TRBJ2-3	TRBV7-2	CASSVRLAGRTDTQYF
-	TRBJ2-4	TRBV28	CASSSGPFQYF
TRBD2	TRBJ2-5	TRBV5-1	CASSRLGLAGVETQYF
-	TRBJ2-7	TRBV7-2	CASSLMNSTPYEQYF
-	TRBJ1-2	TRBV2	CASGGAVLYGYTF